The 17 T cell receptor beta chains below all came from one sample that was sequenced in a study of cytomegalovirus exposure and HLA in healthy donors. With 60 Vbeta and 13 Jbeta primers, the PCR was carried out. Repertoires were generated with immunoSEQ multiplex PCR, while TCRdb's copy carries only in-frame clones and drops some. The sample has some 130,000 clones, around four fifths seen once. Sequenced sample: PBMCs. These receptor sequences come from a man aged 25 to 40 in good health.

The V gene is TRBV6-5, the J gene TRBJ1-4, with D unclear. Between the trimmed V and J ends, which lost 2 bases and 10 bases, there was a span of 8 bases. Germline values: CDR1 MNHEY, CDR2 SVGAGI. This CDR3 is 12 amino acids long. Here the CDR3 reads CASSYAAGKLFF. As DNA, the CDR3 is TGTGCCAGCAGTTACGCGGCGGGAAAACTGTTTTTT.

V is TRBV30 and J is TRBJ2-2; TRBD1 might be the D (5 bases). The V and J ends lost 0 bases and 4 bases respectively, with 15 bases between them. There are 16 residues in the CDR3. CDR1 and CDR2 (germline): GTSNPN, SVGIG (reference sequence). CDR3 residues: CAWSVGPGSGTGELFF. CDR3 nucleotide sequence: TGTGCCTGGAGTGTTGGCCCAGGGTCGGGCACCGGGGAGCTGTTTTTT.

The chain joins TRBV21-1 to TRBJ2-3; TRBD1 is taken as the D call from the table, unchecked against the DNA. TRBV21-1 is classified as a pseudogene. This CDR3 is built from 18 residues. In nucleotides, the CDR3 is TGTGCCAGCACCTCAGGGACAGGGATCCCCCAAGGCACAGATACGCAGTATTTT. This encodes CASTSGTGIPQGTDTQYF.

The chain carries TRBV5-1 and TRBJ2-1, with TRBD2 matching over 13 bases. Germline V gene data show CDR1 as SGHRS and CDR2 as YFSETQ. With V trimmed by 5 bases and J by 1 base, 9 bases remained unmatched. The CDR3 runs 18 residues. CDR3 in amino acids: CASRPPTSGRPSYNEQFF. DNA of the CDR3: TGCGCCAGCAGGCCTCCGACTAGCGGGAGGCCGTCCTACAATGAGCAGTTCTTC.

This chain links TRBV28 with TRBJ1-5; D remains ambiguous. CDR1 MDHEN and CDR2 SYDVKM come from the germline V gene. V was shortened by 6 bases and J by 1 base, with 7 bases between the two germline ends. This CDR3 has 13 residues. Here the CDR3 reads CASRAGSNQPQHF. CDR3 bases: TGTGCCAGCAGAGCGGGCAGCAATCAGCCCCAGCATTTT.

The J gene is TRBJ2-5, the V gene TRBV5-5; 7 bases agree with TRBD1. The ends lost 3 bases at V and 1 base at J; junction bases unmatched: 3. This CDR3 spans 14 amino acids. Germline V gene lookup returns CDR1 SGHKS and CDR2 YYEKEE (reference sequence). The CDR3 region has the DNA TGTGCCAGCAGCTCGGACAGGTTCCAAGAGACCCAGTACTTC. It encodes CASSSDRFQETQYF. Drawing the rest from reference TRBV5-5 and TRBJ2-5, the complete variable domain is DAGVTQSPTHLIKTRGQQVTLRCSPISGHKSVSWYQQVLGQGPQFIFQYYEKEERGRGNFPDRFSARQFPNYSSELNVNALLLGDSALYLCASSSDRFQETQYFGPGTRLLVL.

This clone has a single count. The J gene is TRBJ2-7, the V gene TRBV5-6; D may be TRBD2 (5 bases). The V end was cut by 4 bases, the J end by 3 bases, with 14 bases between. CDR1 and CDR2 (germline): SGHDT, YYEEEE. The CDR3 contains 14 residues. CDR3: CASSPRNRGYEQYF. The CDR3 coding sequence is TGTGCCAGCAGCCCCAGGAACCGGGGCTACGAGCAGTACTTC.

V and J are TRBV29-1 and TRBJ2-5; the D is unclear. The DNA end favors TRBJ2-7, so the J call may be wrong. Germline CDR1 SQVTM, CDR2 ANQGSEA. The CDR3 totals 14 residues. CDR3: CSVEDGSDSYEQYF. The CDR3 DNA is TGCAGCGTTGAAGATGGCAGCGACTCCTACGAGCAGTACTTC.

This chain uses TRBV6-6 with TRBJ1-3; D remains ambiguous. Trimming stripped 6 bases from V and 0 bases from J, with 15 bases between. CDR3 length: 16 residues. In germline, CDR1 is MNHNY, CDR2 SVGAGI (reference sequence). CDR3 sequence: CASRLLANPSGNTIYF. The CDR3 DNA reads as TGTGCCAGCAGACTCCTAGCGAACCCCTCTGGAAACACCATATATTTT.

This rearrangement joins TRBV5-5 to TRBJ2-5, with 7 bases matching TRBD2. This CDR3 spans 15 amino acids. Per the germline V gene, CDR1 is SGHKS and CDR2 is YYEKEE (reference sequence). V dropped 5 bases and J dropped 2; count of bases not matched to a gene: 9. The CDR3 protein is CASSDPKGLQETQYF. DNA for the CDR3: TGTGCCAGCAGTGACCCGAAGGGACTACAAGAGACCCAGTACTTC.

This chain links TRBV7-9 with TRBJ1-2, with 7 nucleotides matching TRBD1. Trimming took 6 bases from V and 8 from J; bases not matched to a gene: 6. Germline CDR1 reads SEHNR; CDR2 reads FQNEAQ (reference sequence). The CDR3 totals 12 residues. The CDR3 DNA sequence: TGTGCCAGCAGGGGGACAGCGTCGGGCTACACCTTC. Protein product: CASRGTASGYTF.

The rearrangement joins TRBV28 to TRBJ2-7; 8 bases agree with TRBD1. The CDR3 is 17 residues long. The germline CDR1 and CDR2 sequences are MDHEN and SYDVKM. The V and J ends lost 5 bases and 2 bases, in that order; junction bases with no gene match: 14. The chain's CDR3 is CASSIRKHQGATYEQYF. CDR3 nucleotides: TGTGCCAGCAGTATACGAAAACACCAGGGGGCAACCTACGAGCAGTACTTC.

V gene TRBV18 combines with J gene TRBJ1-6; no definite D call. Germline CDR1 reads KGHSH; CDR2 reads LQKENI. With 1 base removed from V and 7 bases from J, the gap between germline ends came to 20 bases. CDR3 length equals 18 residues. The chain's CDR3 is CASSPRDSGGSENSPLHF. The CDR3 nucleotides are TGTGCCAGCTCACCACGCGACTCCGGCGGTTCGGAAAATTCACCCCTCCACTTT.

About this clone itself: The junction does not match germline at one end; this may be a read error. The J gene is TRBJ1-1, the V gene TRBV28; D might be TRBD1 (5 bases). Germline V gives CDR1 MDHEN, CDR2 SYDVKM. This CDR3 has 13 residues. The CDR3, as DNA: TGTGCCAGCAGTACCCACTGGGGGGGGGAAGGTTTCTTT. Translating gives CASSTHWGGEGFF.

The chain combines TRBV11-2 with TRBJ2-1; 12 nucleotides line up with TRBD2. Trimming took 3 bases from V and 9 from J; bases not matched to a gene: 3. CDR3 length: 14 residues. Germline V gene sequence: CDR1 SGHAT, CDR2 FQNNGV. The CDR3 DNA reads TGTGCCAGCAGCTTGACTAGCGGGAGTGGTGAGCAGTTCTTC. Its translation: CASSLTSGSGEQFF.

In its sample, this clone was seen a few times. This sequence joins TRBV19 and TRBJ2-6, with 9 bases fitting TRBD1. Germline CDR1 reads LNHDA; CDR2 reads SQIVND (reference sequence). CDR3 length: 15 residues. The trim removed 8 bases at V and 0 bases at J, leaving 2 bases unmatched. CDR3 in amino acids: CASGTGSSGANVLTF. CDR3 bases: TGTGCCAGTGGGACAGGGTCCTCTGGGGCCAACGTCCTGACTTTC.

J is TRBJ1-2 and V is TRBV10-3, with D unclear. In germline, CDR1 is ENHRY, CDR2 SYGVKD. V was trimmed by 5 bases and J by 8 bases, leaving 15 bases between them. The CDR3 contains 13 residues. The CDR3: CAISSGTREGYTF. The CDR3 bases are TGTGCCATCAGTTCCGGCACCCGGGAGGGCTACACCTTC.